This T cell receptor (beta chain) comes out of a study of breast tumors, draining lymph nodes, adjacent tissues. Overall study results and limits: Findings are consistent with lymph node origin and intratumoral expansion of most tumor T cells. That most tumor T cells come from lymph nodes remained unproven. Tumors had less TCR diversity than lymph nodes, more than nontumor tissue. Tumor and nontumor repertoires were significantly more similar in luminal-like than in basal-like breast cancer.

Germline CDR1 and CDR2: SQVTM and ANQGSEA. Trimming cost V 5 bases and J 3 bases; bases outside gene matches: 0. The CDR3 is 13 residues long. TCRdb independently ran MiXCR on the multiplex PCR reads; one entry per CDR3 protein. The table shows roughly 86,000 distinct CDR3 sequences, with roughly 19% occurring only once. The lymph nodes were axillary draining lymph nodes from breast cancer patients. This clonotype was detected ten times or more. Its target is not known. This receptor was taken from a female donor with breast cancer. Some clones in this sample may be carry-over from other donors' samples. This rearrangement joins TRBV29-1 to TRBJ2-6; TRBD1 matches at 8 bases. The material sequenced was axillary lymph node tissue. CDR3 sequence (DNA): TGCAGCGTTACAGGGGGTGGGGCCAACGTCCTGACTTTC. It specifies CSVTGGGANVLTF.